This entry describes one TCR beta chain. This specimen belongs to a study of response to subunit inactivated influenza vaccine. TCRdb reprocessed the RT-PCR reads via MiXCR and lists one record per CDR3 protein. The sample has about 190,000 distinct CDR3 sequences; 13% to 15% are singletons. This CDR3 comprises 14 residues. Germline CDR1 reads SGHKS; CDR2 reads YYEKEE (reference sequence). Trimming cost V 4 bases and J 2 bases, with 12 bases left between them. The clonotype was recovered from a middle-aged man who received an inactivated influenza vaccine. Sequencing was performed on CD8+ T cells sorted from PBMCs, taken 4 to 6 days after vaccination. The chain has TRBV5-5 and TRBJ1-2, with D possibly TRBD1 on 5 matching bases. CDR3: CASSPGQSNYGYTF. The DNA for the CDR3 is TGTGCCAGCAGCCCTGGACAATCAAACTATGGCTACACCTTC.